The entry below gives a single T cell receptor beta chain sequence along with its context. Its antigen is still unknown. TCRdb's copy holds only in-frame clones and misses some; the assay was immunoSEQ multiplex PCR. The table has tens of thousands of clones, around 89% seen once. This record comes from a study of graft-versus-host responses after intestinal transplantation. Study-level background: Induction with anti-thymocyte globulin, then tacrolimus and steroids for about 3 years, was given to all recipients.

The CDR3 loop spans 17 amino acids. Germline-derived CDR1 and CDR2 are SGHTA and FQGTGA. Trimming left V 6 bases short and J 0 bases short, with 20 bases between. Overall study results and limits: Marrow from the recipient contained GvH clones, some of which had appeared first in ileum or blood. Circulating GvH clone levels at their peak were associated with HvG declines (early post-transplant).

This receptor was taken from a human donor who received an intestinal transplant. The specimen comprised unstimulated CD8+ T cells sorted from spleen or lymph node cells, sampled before intestinal transplant. The chain couples TRBV7-3 to TRBJ1-1; tentative D call: TRBD1 (5 bases). The DNA of the CDR3 is TGTGCCAGCAGTGCCAACACTAACAGGAAAATGAACACTGAAGCTTTCTTT. This encodes CASSANTNRKMNTEAFF.